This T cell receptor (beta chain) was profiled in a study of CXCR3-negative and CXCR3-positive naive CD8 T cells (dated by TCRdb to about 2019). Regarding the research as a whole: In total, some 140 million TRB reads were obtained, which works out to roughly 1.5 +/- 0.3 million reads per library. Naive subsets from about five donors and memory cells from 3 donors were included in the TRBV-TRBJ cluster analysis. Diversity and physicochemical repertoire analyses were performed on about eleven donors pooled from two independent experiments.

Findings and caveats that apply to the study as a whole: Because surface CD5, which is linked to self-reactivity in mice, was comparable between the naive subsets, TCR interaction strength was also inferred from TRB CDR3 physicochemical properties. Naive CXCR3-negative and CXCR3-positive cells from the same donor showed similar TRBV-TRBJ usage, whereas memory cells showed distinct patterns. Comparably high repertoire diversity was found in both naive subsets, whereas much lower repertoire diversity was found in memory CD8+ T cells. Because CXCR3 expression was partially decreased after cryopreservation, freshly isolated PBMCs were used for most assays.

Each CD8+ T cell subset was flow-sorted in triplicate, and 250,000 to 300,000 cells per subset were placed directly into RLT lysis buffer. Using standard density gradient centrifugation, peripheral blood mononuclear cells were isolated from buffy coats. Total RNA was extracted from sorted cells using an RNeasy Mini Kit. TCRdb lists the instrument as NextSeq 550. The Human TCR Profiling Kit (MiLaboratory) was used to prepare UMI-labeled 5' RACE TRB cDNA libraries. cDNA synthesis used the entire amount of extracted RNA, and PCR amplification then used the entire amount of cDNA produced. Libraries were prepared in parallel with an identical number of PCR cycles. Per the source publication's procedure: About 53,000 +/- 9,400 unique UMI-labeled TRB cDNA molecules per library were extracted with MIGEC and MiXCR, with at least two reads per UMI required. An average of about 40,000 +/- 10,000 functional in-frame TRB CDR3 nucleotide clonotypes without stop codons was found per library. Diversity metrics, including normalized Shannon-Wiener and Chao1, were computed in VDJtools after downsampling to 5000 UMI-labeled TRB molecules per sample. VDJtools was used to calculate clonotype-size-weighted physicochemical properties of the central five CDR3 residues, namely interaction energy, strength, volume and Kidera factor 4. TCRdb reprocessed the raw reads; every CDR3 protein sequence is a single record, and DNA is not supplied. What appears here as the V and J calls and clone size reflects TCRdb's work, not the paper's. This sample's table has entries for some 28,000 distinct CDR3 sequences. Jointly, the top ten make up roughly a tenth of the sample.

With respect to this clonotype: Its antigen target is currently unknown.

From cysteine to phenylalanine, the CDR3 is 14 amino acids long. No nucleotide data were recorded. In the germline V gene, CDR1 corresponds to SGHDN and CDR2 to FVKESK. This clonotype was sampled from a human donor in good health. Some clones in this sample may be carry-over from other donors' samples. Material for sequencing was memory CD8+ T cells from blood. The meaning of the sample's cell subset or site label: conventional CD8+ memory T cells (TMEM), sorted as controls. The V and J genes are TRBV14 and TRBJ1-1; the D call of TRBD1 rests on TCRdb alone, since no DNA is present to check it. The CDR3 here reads CASSQEVGDTEAFF.